The next 14 T cell receptor beta chains were all read from a single sample in a study of cytomegalovirus exposure and HLA in healthy donors. Primers: 60 Vbeta forward and 13 Jbeta reverse. TCRdb's copy holds only in-frame clones and misses some; the assay was immunoSEQ multiplex PCR. The data show about 130,000 clones, roughly three quarters seen once. Input material: PBMCs. These receptors originate from a man aged 25 to 40 in good health and CMV-seronegative.

This clone has a handful of counts. The genes are TRBV27 and TRBJ2-1; a possible D gene is TRBD2 (7 bases). This CDR3 spans 16 amino acids. Germline V gene sequence: CDR1 MNHEY, CDR2 SMNVEV (reference sequence). V gave up 5 bases and J gave up 7 bases, with 21 bases separating them. This CDR3 is CASSAGWGGRTNEQFF. The CDR3 DNA is TGTGCCAGCAGTGCGGGTTGGGGGGGGCGTACGAATGAGCAGTTCTTC.

The rearrangement joins TRBV2 to TRBJ2-1; 16 bases align to TRBD2. The CDR3 contains 17 residues. Germline CDR1 SNHLY, CDR2 FYNNEI. The V gene end was trimmed by 6 bases and the J gene end by 8 bases; junction bases not matched to a gene: 10. The CDR3: CASSGTSGRARADEQFF. The CDR3, as DNA: TGTGCCAGCAGCGGGACTAGCGGGAGGGCCCGCGCAGATGAGCAGTTCTTC.

The genes are TRBV2 and TRBJ2-7, with 9 bases identical to TRBD1. Trimming took 5 bases from V and 0 from J; bases not matched to a gene: 5. Looked up from germline, CDR1 is SNHLY and CDR2 is FYNNEI. The CDR3 sequence is 15 residues long. CDR3 in DNA: TGTGCCAGCAGTCGACCGACAGGGGGCTCCTACGAGCAGTACTTC. Translating it yields CASSRPTGGSYEQYF. The complete variable domain, with remaining parts taken from reference TRBV2 and TRBJ2-7, reads EPEVTQTPSHQVTQMGQEVILRCVPISNHLYFYWYRQILGQKVEFLVSFYNNEISEKSEIFDDQFSVERPDGSNFTLKIRSTKLEDSAMYFCASSRPTGGSYEQYFGPGTRLTVT.

The chain has TRBV30 and TRBJ2-6; the D is unclear. Germline-derived CDR1 and CDR2 are GTSNPN and SVGIG (reference sequence). V lost 3 bases and J lost 0, with 9 bases in between. The CDR3 length is 15 residues. DNA for the CDR3: TGTGCCTGGAGGGAGCCCTACTCTGGGGCCAACGTCCTGACTTTC. It translates to CAWREPYSGANVLTF.

V usage is TRBV10-2 and J usage is TRBJ1-1; D not resolved. Germline values: CDR1 WSHSY, CDR2 SAAADI. Trimming left V 6 bases short and J 0 bases short, with 14 bases between. The CDR3 consists of 15 residues. CDR3 nucleotide sequence: TGCGCCAGCAGGCCCGGGTCCGGTATGAACACTGAAGCTTTCTTT. Translating it yields CASRPGSGMNTEAFF.

V and J are TRBV6-1 and TRBJ1-1; 7 bases match TRBD1. CDR1 and CDR2 (germline): MNHNS, SASEGT. V dropped 6 bases and J dropped 10; count of bases not matched to a gene: 8. This CDR3 is built from 12 residues. The CDR3 DNA reads TGTGCCAGCAGCTACGACAGGGTTAGAGCTTTCTTT. Translated, it gives CASSYDRVRAFF.

The genes are TRBV5-1 and TRBJ2-3; D may be TRBD2 (7 bases). Germline assignment: CDR1 SGHRS and CDR2 YFSETQ. The V end was cut by 4 bases, the J end by 2 bases, with 17 bases between. The CDR3 runs 16 residues. CDR3 amino acids: CASSPRGQTYTDTQYF. The CDR3 DNA sequence: TGCGCCAGCAGCCCGCGGGGGCAGACCTACACAGATACGCAGTATTTT.

The chain is built from TRBV27 and TRBJ1-5; D is uncertain. Germline V CDR1 and CDR2: MNHEY, SMNVEV (reference sequence). The CDR3 loop spans 15 amino acids. V dropped 3 bases and J dropped 2 bases, with 11 bases sitting between them. The CDR3: CASSFLVERNQPQHF. DNA for the CDR3: TGTGCCAGCAGTTTCCTCGTGGAGCGCAATCAGCCCCAGCATTTT.

The chain employs TRBV6-4 and TRBJ2-2, with D perhaps TRBD2 (5 bases). This CDR3 is 15 amino acids long. Between the trimmed V and J ends, which lost 5 bases and 4 bases, there was a span of 14 bases. Germline values: CDR1 MRHNA, CDR2 SNTAGT. The CDR3 here is CASSPRGEGTGELFF. The DNA of the CDR3 is TGTGCCAGCAGTCCCCGGGGTGAGGGCACCGGGGAGCTGTTTTTT.

This clone occurred once. The chain carries TRBV5-7 and TRBJ2-5, with no clear D. TRBV5-7 is an open reading frame whose function is uncertain. The germline V and J ends were trimmed by 0 bases and 0 bases, with 9 bases remaining between them. The CDR3 contains 15 residues. This chain's CDR3 is CASSLGRDYQETQYF. In DNA, the CDR3 is TGTGCCAGCAGCTTGGGGCGAGACTACCAAGAGACCCAGTACTTC.

The chain is built from TRBV2 and TRBJ2-2, with 10 positions matching TRBD2. CDR1 SNHLY and CDR2 FYNNEI come from the germline V gene. The CDR3 extends over 18 amino acids. J was trimmed by 0 bases and V by 3 bases; bases with no gene match: 7. This chain's CDR3 is CASSDLLAGPPNTGELFF. The CDR3, as DNA: TGTGCCAGCAGTGATCTACTAGCGGGACCTCCGAACACCGGGGAGCTGTTTTTT.

CDR3: CASSPSRGIYGYTF. CDR3 in DNA: TGTGCCAGCAGTCCCAGCCGGGGGATCTATGGCTACACCTTC. The chain is built from TRBV28 and TRBJ1-2; D possibly corresponds to TRBD1 (5 bases). Trimming removed 5 bases at V and 4 bases at J, with 14 bases between. The CDR3 runs to 14 residues. Germline loops: CDR1 MDHEN, CDR2 SYDVKM.

The CDR3 DNA follows: TGTGCCAGCAGCTCCCAAGCGGATCAGCCCCAGCATTTT. Its translation: CASSSQADQPQHF. This rearrangement joins TRBV7-3 to TRBJ1-5; D unclear. This CDR3 is 13 amino acids long. Germline CDR1 reads SGHTA; CDR2 reads FQGTGA. V lost 4 bases to trimming and J lost 5 bases, with 9 bases between them.

The chain couples TRBV28 to TRBJ2-3; possible D gene TRBD2, 5 bases. CDR1 MDHEN and CDR2 SYDVKM come from the germline V gene. The CDR3 runs to 14 residues. The V end lost 5 bases, the J end lost 2 bases, and 11 bases lay between the germline ends. CDR3 loop: CASSQSGLTDTQYF. CDR3 nucleotides: TGTGCCAGCAGTCAATCCGGACTCACAGATACGCAGTATTTT.